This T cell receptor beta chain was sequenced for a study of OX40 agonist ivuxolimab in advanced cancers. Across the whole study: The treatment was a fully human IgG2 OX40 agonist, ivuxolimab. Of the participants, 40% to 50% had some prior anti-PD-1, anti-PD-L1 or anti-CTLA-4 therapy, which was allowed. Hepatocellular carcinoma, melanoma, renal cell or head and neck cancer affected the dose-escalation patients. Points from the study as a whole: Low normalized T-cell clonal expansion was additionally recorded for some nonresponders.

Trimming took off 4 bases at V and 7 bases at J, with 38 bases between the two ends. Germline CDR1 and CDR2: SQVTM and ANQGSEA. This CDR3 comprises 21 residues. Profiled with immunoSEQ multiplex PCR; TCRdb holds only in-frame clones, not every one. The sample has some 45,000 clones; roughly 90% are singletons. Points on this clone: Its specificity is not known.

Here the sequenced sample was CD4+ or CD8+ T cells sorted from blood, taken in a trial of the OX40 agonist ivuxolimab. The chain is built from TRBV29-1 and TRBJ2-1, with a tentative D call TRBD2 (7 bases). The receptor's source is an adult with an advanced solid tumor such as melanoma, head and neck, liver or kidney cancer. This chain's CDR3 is CSVVGSLYGGREIHFENEQFF. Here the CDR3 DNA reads TGCAGCGTTGTGGGATCGCTGTATGGGGGGCGGGAGATTCATTTCGAAAATGAGCAGTTCTTC.